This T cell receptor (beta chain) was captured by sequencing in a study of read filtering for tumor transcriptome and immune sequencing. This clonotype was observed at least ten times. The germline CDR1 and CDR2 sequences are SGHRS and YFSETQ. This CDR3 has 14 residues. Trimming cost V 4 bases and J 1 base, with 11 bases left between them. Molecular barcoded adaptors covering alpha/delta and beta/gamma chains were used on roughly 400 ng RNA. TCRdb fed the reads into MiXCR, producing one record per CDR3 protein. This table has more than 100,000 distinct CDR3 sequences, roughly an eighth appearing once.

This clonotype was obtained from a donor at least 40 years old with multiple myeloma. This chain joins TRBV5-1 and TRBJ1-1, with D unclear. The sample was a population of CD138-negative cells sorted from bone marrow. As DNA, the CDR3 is TGCGCCAGCAGCCCCCGTGCATCGAACACTGAAGCTTTCTTT. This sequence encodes CASSPRASNTEAFF.